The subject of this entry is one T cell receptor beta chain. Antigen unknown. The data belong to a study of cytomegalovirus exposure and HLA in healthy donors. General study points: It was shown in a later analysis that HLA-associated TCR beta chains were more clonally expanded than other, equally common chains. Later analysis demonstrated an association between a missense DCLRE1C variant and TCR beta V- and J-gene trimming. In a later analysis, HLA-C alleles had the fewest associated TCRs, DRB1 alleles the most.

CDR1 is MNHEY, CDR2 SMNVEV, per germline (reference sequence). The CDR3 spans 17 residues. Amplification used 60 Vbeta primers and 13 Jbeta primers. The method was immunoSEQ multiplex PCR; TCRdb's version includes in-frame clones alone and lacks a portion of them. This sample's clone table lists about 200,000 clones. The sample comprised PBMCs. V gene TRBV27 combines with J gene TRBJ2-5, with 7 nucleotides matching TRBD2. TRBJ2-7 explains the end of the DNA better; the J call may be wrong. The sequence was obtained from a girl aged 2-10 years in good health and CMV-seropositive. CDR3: CASSLSGGVGAYGEQYF. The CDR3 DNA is TGTGCCAGCAGTTTATCGGGGGGGGTAGGGGCGTACGGCGAGCAGTACTTC.